A selection of T cell receptor beta chains follows, all from one sample in a study of CD8+ T cells in alopecia areata. Assay used: immunoSEQ multiplex PCR; TCRdb lists only in-frame clones, some missing. Altogether 110,000 or so clones are present, roughly two fifths being singletons, with the ten largest covering 3.1%. The specimen was CD4+ T cells sorted from blood. Every receptor here comes from a human donor with alopecia areata. The CDR3 runs from the conserved cysteine through the conserved F or W. The D gene is left open where the match is weak. Expanded clones are given a class, and other clones once, few, many or no size at all.

j_call | v_call | clone_size | d_call | cdr3_nt | cdr3_aa
TRBJ2-7 | TRBV20-1 | many | - | TGCAGTGCTCTGACTGACTACGAGCAGTACTTC | CSALTDYEQYF
TRBJ1-2 | TRBV28 | - | TRBD1 | TGTGCCAGCAGTTCCCCTCGGACAGGGAGTTATGGCTACACCTTC | CASSSPRTGSYGYTF
TRBJ2-7 | TRBV7-2 | - | - | TGTGCCAGCAGCAAGACTGACGAGCAGTACTTC | CASSKTDEQYF
TRBJ2-5 | TRBV5-6 | - | - | TGTGCCAGCAGCTTGGGTACCGAGGGATGGGAGACCCAGTACTTC | CASSLGTEGWETQYF
TRBJ2-1 | TRBV5-1 | - | - | TGCGCCAGCAGCTTGGAGGCTGAGCAGTTCTTC | CASSLEAEQFF
TRBJ1-4 | TRBV29-1 | few | - | TGCAGCGTTGCAGGGTTCAATGAAAAACTGTTTTTT | CSVAGFNEKLFF
TRBJ2-4 | TRBV29-1 | few | - | TGCAGCGTTTCCCCAAAAGTAGCCAAAAACATTCAGTACTTC | CSVSPKVAKNIQYF
TRBJ1-1 | TRBV5-1 | - | TRBD1 | TGCGCCAGCAGCGGGGACAGGGGGATTGAAGCTTTCTTT | CASSGDRGIEAFF
TRBJ1-1 | TRBV2 | - | TRBD1 | TGTGCCAGCATCATGGAGGGGGCGGGTGCTTTCTTT | CASIMEGAGAFF
TRBJ1-2 | TRBV7-2 | - | - | TGTGCCAGCAGCCCCCGAGGGCACTATGGCTACACCTTC | CASSPRGHYGYTF
TRBJ2-3 | TRBV4-3 | few | TRBD2 | TGCGCCAGCAGCCAACGACTAGAGGGACTAGCTTTAGCAGATACGCAGTATTTT | CASSQRLEGLALADTQYF
TRBJ1-2 | TRBV29-1 | - | - | TGCAGCGTTGAAGACGCGCAAGGGGGGTATGGCTACACCTTC | CSVEDAQGGYGYTF